This record concerns one TCR beta chain sequence. The antigen remains undetermined. MiXCR, applied by TCRdb to the 5' RACE reads, yields one record per CDR3 protein. The table lists about 530,000 distinct CDR3 sequences, roughly 15% of them singletons, with 0.44% in the top ten. These data belong to a study of identical twins. The V gene's germline CDR1 is SGHTA and CDR2 FQGNSA. The CDR3 is 14 residues long. The V end was cut by 2 bases, the J end by 8 bases, with 13 bases between. Broader study findings: The analysis was cross-sectional rather than longitudinal within donors.

This sample was shared with a second study, whose subject was yellow fever vaccine responses in identical twins.

Sequencing input: CD4+ T cells sorted from blood. This TCR came from a woman in her late teens or twenties in good health. The chain is built from TRBV7-2 and TRBJ2-4; possibly TRBD1 or TRBD2 for D (5 bases each). Written as DNA, the CDR3 is TGTGCCAGCAGCTTAATCCCCCTGGGGGACATTCAGTACTTC. The encoded protein is CASSLIPLGDIQYF.